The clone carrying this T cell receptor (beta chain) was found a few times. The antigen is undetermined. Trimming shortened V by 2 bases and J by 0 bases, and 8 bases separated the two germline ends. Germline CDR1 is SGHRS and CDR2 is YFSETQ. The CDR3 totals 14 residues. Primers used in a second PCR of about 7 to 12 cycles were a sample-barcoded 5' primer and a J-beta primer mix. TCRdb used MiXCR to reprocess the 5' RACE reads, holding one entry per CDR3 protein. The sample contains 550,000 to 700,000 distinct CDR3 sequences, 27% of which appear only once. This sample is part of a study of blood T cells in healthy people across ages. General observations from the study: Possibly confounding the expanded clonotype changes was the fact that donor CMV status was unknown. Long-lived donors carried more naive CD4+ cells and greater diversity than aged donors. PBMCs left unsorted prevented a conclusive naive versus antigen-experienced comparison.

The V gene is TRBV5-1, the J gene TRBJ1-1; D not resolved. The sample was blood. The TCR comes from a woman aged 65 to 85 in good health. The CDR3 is CASSLFALNTEAFF. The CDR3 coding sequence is TGCGCCAGCAGCTTATTTGCTTTGAACACTGAAGCTTTCTTT.